The present T cell receptor beta chain was sequenced within a study of T-cell reconstitution after alpha-beta-depleted transplantation in children. Preparing the TCRbeta library involved the use of unique molecular identifiers. TCRdb reprocessed the PCR reads via MiXCR and lists one record per CDR3 protein. In the table there are 350,000 to 400,000 distinct CDR3 sequences, about 14% of which are singletons. The clonotype was recovered from a human donor who donated a stem cell graft to a child with Fanconi anemia. Material: PBMCs, obtained from the stem cell graft.

The CDR3 DNA follows: TGCGCCAGCAGCCCCGACAGGGAAAGGCAGTATTTT. It encodes CASSPDRERQYF. The V gene is TRBV4-1, the J gene TRBJ2-3; the match to TRBD1 covers 7 bases. Trimming cost V 4 bases and J 11 bases; bases outside gene matches: 6. CDR3 length equals 12 residues. Germline assignment: CDR1 MGHRA and CDR2 YSYEKL.